This entry features one TCR beta chain sequence. Its matching antigen is unknown. Only in-frame clones appear in the TCRdb table, and some are missing; sequencing was by immunoSEQ multiplex PCR. The sample has some 350,000 clones; approximately 90% are singletons. Trimming took 3 bases from V and 3 from J, leaving 16 bases between them. The CDR3 spans 15 residues. Germline assignment: CDR1 SGDLS and CDR2 YYNGEE. This sample stems from a study of cytomegalovirus exposure and HLA in healthy donors. Notes on the study in general: A few CMV-associated chains were confirmed in vitro to be specific for CMV antigens.

The source of this sequence is a woman aged 30 to 39 in good health and CMV-seropositive. The V call is TRBV9, the J call TRBJ2-7; D is ambiguous. The sequenced sample was PBMCs. DNA for the CDR3: TGTGCCAGCAGCGCAAAAGCTGGCCCAAGCTACGAGCAGTACTTC. Amino acid sequence: CASSAKAGPSYEQYF.